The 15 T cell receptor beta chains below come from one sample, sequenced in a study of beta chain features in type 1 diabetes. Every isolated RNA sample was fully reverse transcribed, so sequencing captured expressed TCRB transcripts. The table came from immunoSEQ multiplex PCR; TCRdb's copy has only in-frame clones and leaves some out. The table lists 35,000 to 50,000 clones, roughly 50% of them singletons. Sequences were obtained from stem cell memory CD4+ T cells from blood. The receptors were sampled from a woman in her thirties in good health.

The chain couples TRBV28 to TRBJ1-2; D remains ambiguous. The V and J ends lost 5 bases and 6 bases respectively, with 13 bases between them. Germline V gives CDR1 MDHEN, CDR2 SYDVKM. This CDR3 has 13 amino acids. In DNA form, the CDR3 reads TGTGCCAGCAGTCTCTCCCGACATAATGGCTACACCTTC. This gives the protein CASSLSRHNGYTF.

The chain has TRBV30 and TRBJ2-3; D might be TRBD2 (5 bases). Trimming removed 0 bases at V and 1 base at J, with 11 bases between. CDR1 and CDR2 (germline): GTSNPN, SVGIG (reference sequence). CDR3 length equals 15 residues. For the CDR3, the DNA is TGTGCCTGGAGTGTTGATAGCGTACGCACAGATACGCAGTATTTT. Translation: CAWSVDSVRTDTQYF.

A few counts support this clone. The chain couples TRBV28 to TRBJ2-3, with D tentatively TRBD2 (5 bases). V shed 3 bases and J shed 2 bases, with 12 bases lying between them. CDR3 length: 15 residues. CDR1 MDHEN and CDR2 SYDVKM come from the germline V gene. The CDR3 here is CASSFRGTHTDTQYF. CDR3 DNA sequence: TGTGCCAGCAGTTTTCGGGGAACCCACACAGATACGCAGTATTTT.

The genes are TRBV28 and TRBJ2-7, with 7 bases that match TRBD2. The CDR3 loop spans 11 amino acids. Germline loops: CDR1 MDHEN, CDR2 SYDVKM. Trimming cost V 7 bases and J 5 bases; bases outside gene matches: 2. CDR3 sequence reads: CASTLADEQYF. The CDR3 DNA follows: TGTGCCAGCACCCTAGCGGACGAGCAGTACTTC.

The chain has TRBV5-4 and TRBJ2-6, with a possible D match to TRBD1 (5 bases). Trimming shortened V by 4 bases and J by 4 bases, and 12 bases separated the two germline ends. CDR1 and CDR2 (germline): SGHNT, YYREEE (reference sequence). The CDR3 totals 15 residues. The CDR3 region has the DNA TGTGCCAGCAGCCTAAAGGGGTTCGGGGCCAACGTCCTGACTTTC. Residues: CASSLKGFGANVLTF.

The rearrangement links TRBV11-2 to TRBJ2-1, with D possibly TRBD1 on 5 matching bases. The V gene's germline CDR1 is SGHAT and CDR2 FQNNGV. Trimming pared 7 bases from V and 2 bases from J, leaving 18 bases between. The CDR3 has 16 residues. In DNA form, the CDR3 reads TGTGCCAGCATCGCCGACAGAAAGGCCGCCTACAATGAGCAGTTCTTC. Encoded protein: CASIADRKAAYNEQFF.

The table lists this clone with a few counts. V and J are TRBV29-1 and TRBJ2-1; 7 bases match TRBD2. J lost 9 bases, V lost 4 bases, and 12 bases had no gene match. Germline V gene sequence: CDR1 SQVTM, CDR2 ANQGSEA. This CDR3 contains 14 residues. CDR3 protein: CSVAGLGRDGEQFF. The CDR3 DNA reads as TGCAGCGTTGCTGGACTAGGAAGAGACGGTGAGCAGTTCTTC.

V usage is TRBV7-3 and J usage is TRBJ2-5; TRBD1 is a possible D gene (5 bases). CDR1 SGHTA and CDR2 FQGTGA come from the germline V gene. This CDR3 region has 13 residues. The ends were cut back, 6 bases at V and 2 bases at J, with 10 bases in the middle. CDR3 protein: CASSSGLQETQYF. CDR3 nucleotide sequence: TGTGCCAGCAGTTCAGGGTTACAAGAGACCCAGTACTTC.

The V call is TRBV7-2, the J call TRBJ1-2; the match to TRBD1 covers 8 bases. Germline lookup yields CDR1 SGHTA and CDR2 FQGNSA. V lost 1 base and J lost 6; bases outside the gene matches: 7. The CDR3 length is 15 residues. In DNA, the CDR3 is TGTGCCAGCAGCTTAGAAAGGGCAGGGGGCGATGGCTACACCTTC. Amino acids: CASSLERAGGDGYTF.

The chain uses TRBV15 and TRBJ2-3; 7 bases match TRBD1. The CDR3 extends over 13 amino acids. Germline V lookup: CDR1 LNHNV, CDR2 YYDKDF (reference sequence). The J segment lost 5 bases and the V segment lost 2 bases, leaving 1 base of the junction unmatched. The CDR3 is CATSRTGEDTQYF. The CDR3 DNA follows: TGTGCCACCAGCAGAACAGGGGAAGATACGCAGTATTTT.

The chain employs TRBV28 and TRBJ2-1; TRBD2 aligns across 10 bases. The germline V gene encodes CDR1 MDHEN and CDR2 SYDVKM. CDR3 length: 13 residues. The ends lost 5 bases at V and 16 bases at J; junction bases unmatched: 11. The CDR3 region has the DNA TGTGCCAGCAGTCTCCCTCAGGGGACTAGCGCTTTCTTC. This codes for CASSLPQGTSAFF.

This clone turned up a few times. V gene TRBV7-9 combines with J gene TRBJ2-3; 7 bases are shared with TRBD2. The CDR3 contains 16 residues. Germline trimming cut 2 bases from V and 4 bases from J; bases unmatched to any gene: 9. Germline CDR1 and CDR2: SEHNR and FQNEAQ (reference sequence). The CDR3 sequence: CASSLSVFGRSDTQYF. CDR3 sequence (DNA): TGTGCCAGCAGCTTAAGTGTTTTCGGGAGGTCAGATACGCAGTATTTT.

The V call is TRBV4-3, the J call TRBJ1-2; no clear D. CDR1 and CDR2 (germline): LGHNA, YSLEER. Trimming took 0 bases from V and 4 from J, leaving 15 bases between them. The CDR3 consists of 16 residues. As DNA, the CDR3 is TGCGCCAGCAGCCAAGATTGGTACTCACCGGGCTATGGCTACACCTTC. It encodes CASSQDWYSPGYGYTF.

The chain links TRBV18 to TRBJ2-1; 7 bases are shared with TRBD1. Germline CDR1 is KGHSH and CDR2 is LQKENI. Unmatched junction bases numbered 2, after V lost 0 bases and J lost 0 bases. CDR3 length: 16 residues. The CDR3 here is CASSPPGQSSYNEQFF. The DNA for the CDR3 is TGTGCCAGCTCACCACCGGGACAGAGCTCCTACAATGAGCAGTTCTTC.

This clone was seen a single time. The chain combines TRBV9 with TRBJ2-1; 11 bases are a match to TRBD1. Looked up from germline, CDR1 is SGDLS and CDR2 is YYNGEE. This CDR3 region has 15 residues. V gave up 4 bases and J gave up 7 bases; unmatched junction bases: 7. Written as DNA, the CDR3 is TGTGCCAGCAGCCCCCGGGACAGGGGGTGGAATGAGCAGTTCTTC. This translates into CASSPRDRGWNEQFF.